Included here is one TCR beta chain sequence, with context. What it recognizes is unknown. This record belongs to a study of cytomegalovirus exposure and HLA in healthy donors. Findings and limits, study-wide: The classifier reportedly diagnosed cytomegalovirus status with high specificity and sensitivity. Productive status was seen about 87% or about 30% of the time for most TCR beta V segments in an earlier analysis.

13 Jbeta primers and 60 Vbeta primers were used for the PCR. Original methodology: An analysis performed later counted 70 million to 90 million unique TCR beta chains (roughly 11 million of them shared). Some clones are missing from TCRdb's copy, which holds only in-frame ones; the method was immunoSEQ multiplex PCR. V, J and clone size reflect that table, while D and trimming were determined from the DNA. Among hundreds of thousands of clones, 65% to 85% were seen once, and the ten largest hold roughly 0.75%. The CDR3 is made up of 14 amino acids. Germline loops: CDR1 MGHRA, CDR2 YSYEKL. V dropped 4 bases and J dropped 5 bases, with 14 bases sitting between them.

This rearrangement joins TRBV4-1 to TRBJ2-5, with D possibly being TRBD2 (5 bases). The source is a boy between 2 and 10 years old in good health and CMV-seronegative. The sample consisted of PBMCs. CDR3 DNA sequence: TGCGCCAGCAGCCTTCTAGGAGGCGTCGAGACCCAGTACTTC. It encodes CASSLLGGVETQYF.